This passage covers 19 T cell receptor beta chains from one sample sequenced in a study of T cells after yellow fever vaccination. Each CDR3 protein is one row after TCRdb ran MiXCR on the 5' RACE reads. The sample contains roughly 94,000 distinct CDR3 sequences, roughly 8.2% of which appear only once. Source: CD8+ T cells not binding an NS4B(214-222) dextramer, sorted from PBMCs, taken less than 18 days after the first yellow fever vaccination. Source of these receptors: a man between 18 and 29 years old who received the YFV17D yellow fever vaccine.

This clonotype was seen only a few times. The CDR3 sequence is CASSLAASWSSAGELFF. The CDR3 DNA reads TGTGCCAGCAGCTTAGCTGCTAGCTGGAGTTCGGCCGGGGAGCTGTTTTTT. This chain links TRBV7-6 with TRBJ2-2; D possibly corresponds to TRBD2 (5 bases). The CDR3 has 17 amino acids. V lost 0 bases, J lost 6 bases, and 17 bases lay in between. Germline values: CDR1 SGHVS, CDR2 FNYEAQ.

The J gene is TRBJ1-4, the V gene TRBV12-3 or TRBV12-4; D ambiguous. The CDR3 covers 16 residues. Trimming removed 6 bases from V and 7 bases from J, with 21 bases in between. The CDR3 spells CASSRRTVQEVEKLFF. The DNA of the CDR3 is TGTGCCAGCAGCCGACGGACCGTGCAAGAGGTTGAAAAACTGTTTTTT.

V gene TRBV18 combines with J gene TRBJ2-1; D uncertain. V lost 2 bases, J lost 3 bases, and 14 bases lay in between. Germline V gene data show CDR1 as KGHSH and CDR2 as LQKENI. The CDR3 loop spans 16 amino acids. The CDR3 protein is CASSPTAGILYNEQFF. As DNA, the CDR3 is TGTGCCAGCTCACCAACTGCAGGAATCCTCTACAATGAGCAGTTCTTC. The full variable domain, rest sourced from reference TRBV18 and TRBJ2-1, is NAGVMQNPRHLVRRRGQEARLRCSPMKGHSHVYWYRQLPEEGLKFMVYLQKENIIDESGMPKERFSAEFPKEGPSILRIQQVVRGDSAAYFCASSPTAGILYNEQFFGPGTRLTVL.

This clonotype was observed a few times. This chain links TRBV15 with TRBJ1-5; no firm D call. CDR1 and CDR2 from the germline V gene are LNHNV and YYDKDF (reference sequence). The CDR3 contains 16 residues. Deletions cut 0 bases from V and 7 bases from J, with 16 bases between. The DNA of the CDR3 is TGTGCCACCAGCAGAGAAGGTAGGGAACGCGGGCAGCCCCAGCATTTT. The encoded protein is CATSREGRERGQPQHF. Filled out from reference TRBV15 and TRBJ1-5, the complete variable domain reads DAMVIQNPRYQVTQFGKPVTLSCSQTLNHNVMYWYQQKSSQAPKLLFHYYDKDFNNEADTPDNFQSRRPNTSFCFLDIRSPGLGDTAMYLCATSREGRERGQPQHFGDGTRLSIL.

This clonotype was detected ten times or more. The J gene is TRBJ2-7, the V gene TRBV4-1; D remains unclear. The germline V gene has CDR1 MGHRA and CDR2 YSYEKL. This CDR3 region has 13 residues. Trimming shortened V by 4 bases and J by 4 bases, and 11 bases separated the two germline ends. CDR3 loop: CASSRGRTYEQYF. The DNA for the CDR3 is TGCGCCAGCAGCCGGGGTAGGACGTACGAGCAGTACTTC.

This clonotype showed up just a few times. V and J are TRBV12-3 or TRBV12-4 and TRBJ1-1; D uncertain. The length of the CDR3 is 13 residues. Trimming removed 0 bases from V and 2 bases from J, with 4 bases in between. The CDR3 nucleotides read TGTGCCAGCAGTTTAGCGGAAAACACTGAAGCTTTCTTT. It codes for CASSLAENTEAFF.

This clonotype showed up just a few times. The V and J genes are TRBV7-6 and TRBJ1-2; TRBD1 might be the D (5 bases). V was trimmed by 2 bases and J by 3 bases, leaving 22 bases between them. The germline V gene encodes CDR1 SGHVS and CDR2 FNYEAQ. The CDR3 has 18 residues. Here the CDR3 DNA reads TGTGCCAGCAGCTTACTAGCGGGACCCTTGGGCAGGGACTATGGCTACACCTTC. It codes for CASSLLAGPLGRDYGYTF.

This clonotype was seen only a few times. This sequence joins TRBV24-1 and TRBJ2-7, with D possibly being TRBD1 (5 bases). Germline-derived CDR1 and CDR2 are KGHDR and SFDVKD. V lost 3 bases, J lost 2 bases, and 13 bases lay in between. The CDR3 has 15 residues. The CDR3 DNA reads as TGTGCCACCAGTGATCGATGGACAAAACCCTACGAGCAGTACTTC. It codes for CATSDRWTKPYEQYF.

This clonotype was counted between two and nine times. The chain carries TRBV7-7 and TRBJ2-5; TRBD2 matches at 13 bases. The CDR3 covers 16 residues. The V gene end was trimmed by 5 bases and the J gene end by 4 bases; junction bases not matched to a gene: 7. Per the germline V gene, CDR1 is SSHAT and CDR2 is FNYEAQ (reference sequence). CDR3: CASSQLAGGPRETQYF. The CDR3 DNA reads TGTGCCAGCAGCCAACTAGCGGGGGGGCCCCGAGAGACCCAGTACTTC.

In DNA, the CDR3 is TGTGCCAGCATCGGGACAGACGAGCAGTTCTTC. It codes for CASIGTDEQFF. J is TRBJ2-1 and V is TRBV2, with TRBD1 matching over 7 bases. The CDR3 has 11 amino acids. Looked up from germline, CDR1 is SNHLY and CDR2 is FYNNEI. V lost 7 bases and J lost 10; bases outside the gene matches: 4. The full variable domain, with the rest looked up from reference TRBV2 and TRBJ2-1, is EPEVTQTPSHQVTQMGQEVILRCVPISNHLYFYWYRQILGQKVEFLVSFYNNEISEKSEIFDDQFSVERPDGSNFTLKIRSTKLEDSAMYFCASIGTDEQFFGPGTRLTVL.

This clonotype was detected only a few times. This sequence joins TRBV27 and TRBJ2-1, with a weak D call TRBD2 (6 bases). The CDR3 totals 15 residues. Trimming shortened V by 6 bases and J by 2 bases, and 14 bases separated the two germline ends. Germline assignment: CDR1 MNHEY and CDR2 SMNVEV (reference sequence). For the CDR3, the DNA is TGTGCCAGCAGCTACGCTAGCGTCCCCTACAATGAGCAGTTCTTC. This encodes CASSYASVPYNEQFF.

The chain couples TRBV4-1 to TRBJ2-7, with a possible D match to TRBD2 (6 bases). The CDR3 loop spans 14 amino acids. The V gene's germline CDR1 is MGHRA and CDR2 YSYEKL. V was clipped by 0 bases and J by 5 bases, with 11 bases between them. CDR3 bases: TGCGCCAGCAGCCAAGAGCGGGGATGGAACGAGCAGTACTTC. As protein: CASSQERGWNEQYF.

The gene calls are TRBV7-2 and TRBJ2-7; 7 nucleotides match TRBD1. This CDR3 has 15 amino acids. The J segment lost 2 bases and the V segment lost 5 bases, leaving 9 bases of the junction unmatched. Per germline, CDR1 SGHTA and CDR2 FQGNSA. CDR3 in amino acids: CASSPQGNGAYEQYF. The CDR3, as DNA: TGTGCCAGCAGCCCACAGGGGAACGGGGCCTACGAGCAGTACTTC. Variable domain in full (rest from reference TRBV7-2 and TRBJ2-7): GAGVSQSPSNKVTEKGKDVELRCDPISGHTALYWYRQSLGQGLEFLIYFQGNSAPDKSGLPSDRFSAERTGGSVSTLTIQRTQQEDSAVYLCASSPQGNGAYEQYFGPGTRLTVT.

The rearrangement joins TRBV6-1 to TRBJ1-5; 12 bases align to TRBD1. The CDR3 spans 15 residues. Germline CDR1 is MNHNS and CDR2 is SASEGT. After removal of 7 bases from V and 7 bases from J, the junction contained 8 bases not matched to a gene. CDR3 DNA sequence: TGTGCCAGCACCGGGACAGGGGGCGCGGGGCAGCCCCAGCATTTT. It encodes CASTGTGGAGQPQHF.

This clonotype has ten or more counts. The gene calls are TRBV2 and TRBJ2-6, with 9 bases fitting TRBD1. Germline loops: CDR1 SNHLY, CDR2 FYNNEI. The ends lost 11 bases at V and 3 bases at J; junction bases unmatched: 11. This CDR3 region has 16 residues. CDR3 coding DNA: TGTGCCGTCTTTGGGACAGGGCTTTATGGGGCCAACGTCCTGACTTTC. It translates to CAVFGTGLYGANVLTF. The variable domain in full, completed from reference TRBV2 and TRBJ2-6, reads EPEVTQTPSHQVTQMGQEVILRCVPISNHLYFYWYRQILGQKVEFLVSFYNNEISEKSEIFDDQFSVERPDGSNFTLKIRSTKLEDSAMYFCAVFGTGLYGANVLTFGAGSRLTVL.

Details on this clonotype: Possible read error: a much larger clone is one base away. V usage is TRBV7-3 and J usage is TRBJ2-4, with D possibly TRBD1 on 5 matching bases. The CDR3 is 13 residues long. CDR1 and CDR2 (germline): SGHTA, FQGTGA. Trimming removed 0 bases at V and 6 bases at J, with 6 bases between. The CDR3 here is CASSLTGVNIQYF. The CDR3 coding sequence is TGTGCCAGCAGCTTAACAGGGGTAAACATTCAGTACTTC. Combining the CDR3 with reference TRBV7-3 and TRBJ2-4 gives the whole variable domain GAGVSQTPSNKVTEKGKYVELRCDPISGHTALYWYRQSLGQGPEFLIYFQGTGAADDSGLPNDRFFAVRPEGSVSTLKIQRTERGDSAVYLCASSLTGVNIQYFGAGTRLSVL.

The chain joins TRBV27 to TRBJ2-5, with TRBD2 matching over 7 bases. This CDR3 is built from 17 residues. In germline, CDR1 is MNHEY, CDR2 SMNVEV (reference sequence). Trimming cost V 3 bases and J 4 bases; bases outside gene matches: 14. CDR3 in DNA: TGTGCCAGCAGTTTTGTATCTCTGGCTAGCGGTCCAGAGACCCAGTACTTC. It translates to CASSFVSLASGPETQYF.

The chain recombines TRBV5-1 with TRBJ2-3; 7 nucleotides align to TRBD1. This CDR3 contains 15 residues. V shed 4 bases, J shed 0 bases, and the junction held 5 bases outside the gene matches. The germline V gene has CDR1 SGHRS and CDR2 YFSETQ. The CDR3 reads CASSARQGSTDTQYF. DNA of the CDR3: TGCGCCAGCAGCGCTCGACAGGGTAGCACAGATACGCAGTATTTT.

This clonotype was counted between two and nine times. V usage is TRBV6-4 and J usage is TRBJ2-6; D remains ambiguous. This CDR3 has 14 amino acids. V lost 5 bases to trimming and J lost 0 bases, with 5 bases between them. Germline CDR1 reads MRHNA; CDR2 reads SNTAGT. The CDR3 sequence: CASSQNSGANVLTF. The CDR3 nucleotides read TGTGCCAGCAGTCAAAACTCTGGGGCCAACGTCCTGACTTTC.